The clone carrying this T cell receptor (beta chain) was recorded at least ten times. These data are taken from a study of T-cell memory formation after mild COVID-19. The CDR3 totals 15 residues. Trimming stripped 4 bases from V and 2 bases from J, with 11 bases between. Germline V gene lookup returns CDR1 SGHDN and CDR2 FVKESK. TCRdb fed the 5' RACE reads into MiXCR, producing one record per CDR3 protein. Here the sample spans about 29,000 distinct CDR3 sequences, about 16% being singletons. This chain links TRBV14 with TRBJ2-2, with D uncertain. The material sequenced was PBMCs or a T cell subset sorted from them (not recorded which). The sequence derives from an adult who had mild COVID-19 (a few samples of this study predate the infection). Cell type and time point are not known. The CDR3 nucleotides are TGTGCCAGCAGCCGATGGACCGTTAACACCGGGGAGCTGTTTTTT. Translated, it gives CASSRWTVNTGELFF.